The next 26 T cell receptor beta chains were all read from a single sample in a study of cytotoxic CD8 clonotypes in ibrutinib-treated CLL. Sequencing used immunoSEQ multiplex PCR; TCRdb keeps in-frame clones, though not all of them. The sample contains some 300,000 clones, almost 80% of which appear only once. The sample in question was PBMCs, obtained before ibrutinib treatment. The source is a human donor with chronic lymphocytic leukemia.

The rearrangement joins TRBV18 to TRBJ2-1; D call uncertain. Trimming shortened V by 2 bases and J by 3 bases, and 17 bases separated the two germline ends. Germline CDR1 reads KGHSH; CDR2 reads LQKENI. The CDR3 length is 17 residues. The CDR3 DNA reads as TGTGCCAGCTCACCAACGGCAGTCACTCATCTCTACAATGAGCAGTTCTTC. It specifies CASSPTAVTHLYNEQFF. Together with reference TRBV18 and TRBJ2-1, the CDR3 gives the full variable domain: NAGVMQNPRHLVRRRGQEARLRCSPMKGHSHVYWYRQLPEEGLKFMVYLQKENIIDESGMPKERFSAEFPKEGPSILRIQQVVRGDSAAYFCASSPTAVTHLYNEQFFGPGTRLTVL.

V gene TRBV5-1 combines with J gene TRBJ2-1, with TRBD2 matching over 8 bases. This CDR3 region has 16 residues. Germline V gives CDR1 SGHRS, CDR2 YFSETQ. The ends lost 4 bases at V and 0 bases at J; junction bases unmatched: 6. CDR3 sequence reads: CASSPTSGSSYNEQFF. CDR3 DNA sequence: TGCGCCAGCAGCCCTACCAGCGGGAGCTCCTACAATGAGCAGTTCTTC.

This chain connects TRBV4-1 to TRBJ1-5; no clear D. The CDR3 spans 16 residues. In germline, CDR1 is MGHRA, CDR2 YSYEKL. V was trimmed by 2 bases and J by 6 bases, leaving 17 bases between them. The CDR3 DNA sequence: TGCGCCAGCAGCCAAAATTGGGGTTTGAGAGGTCAGCCCCAGCATTTT. This encodes CASSQNWGLRGQPQHF.

The chain joins TRBV19 to TRBJ1-4, with TRBD1 identical over 7 bases. The germline V gene encodes CDR1 LNHDA and CDR2 SQIVND (reference sequence). CDR3 length: 17 residues. The V gene end was trimmed by 5 bases and the J gene end by 0 bases; junction bases not matched to a gene: 9. CDR3 residues: CASSPTGLLATNEKLFF. In nucleotides, the CDR3 is TGTGCCAGTAGTCCGACAGGGCTACTCGCAACTAATGAAAAACTGTTTTTT.

This rearrangement joins TRBV5-6 to TRBJ2-5; 9 nucleotides match TRBD1. The CDR3 sequence is 16 residues long. CDR1 is SGHDT, CDR2 YYEEEE, per germline. The ends lost 3 bases at V and 1 base at J; junction bases unmatched: 7. The DNA of the CDR3 is TGTGCCAGCAGCTCGCCGACGACAGGGGGCCAAGAGACCCAGTACTTC. This gives the protein CASSSPTTGGQETQYF.

The chain joins TRBV7-6 to TRBJ2-7; D is perhaps TRBD2 (6 bases). The CDR3 loop spans 14 amino acids. Trimming took 8 bases from V and 2 from J, leaving 16 bases between them. The V gene's germline CDR1 is SGHVS and CDR2 FNYEAQ. Written as DNA, the CDR3 is TGTGCCAGCTCCGGGAGTGGACGGGCCTACGAGCAGTACTTC. Amino acids: CASSGSGRAYEQYF.

Notes on this clone: Other nucleotide sequences in the sample specify the same CDR3. The chain combines TRBV9 with TRBJ2-7; 10 positions agree with TRBD1. Per the germline V gene, CDR1 is SGDLS and CDR2 is YYNGEE. V lost 4 bases and J lost 4; bases outside the gene matches: 5. This CDR3 has 14 amino acids. Here the CDR3 reads CASSPRDRGYEQYF. The CDR3 region has the DNA TGTGCCAGCAGCCCTCGGGACAGGGGTTACGAGCAGTACTTC.

This rearrangement joins TRBV5-1 to TRBJ2-3, with 9 bases identical to TRBD2. The J segment lost 4 bases and the V segment lost 4 bases, leaving 4 bases of the junction unmatched. The CDR3 is 14 residues long. Germline V gene data show CDR1 as SGHRS and CDR2 as YFSETQ. CDR3 sequence reads: CASSTVAGADTQYF. In DNA, the CDR3 is TGCGCCAGCAGCACAGTAGCGGGAGCAGATACGCAGTATTTT.

This clone occurred once. The gene calls are TRBV30 and TRBJ2-1, with unresolved D. The CDR3 loop spans 15 amino acids. The germline V and J ends were trimmed by 0 bases and 4 bases, with 13 bases remaining between them. CDR1 and CDR2 from the germline V gene are GTSNPN and SVGIG (reference sequence). The CDR3 DNA sequence: TGTGCCTGGAGTGTAGTACAGAAAATTTACAATGAGCAGTTCTTC. This translates into CAWSVVQKIYNEQFF.

The gene calls are TRBV5-8 and TRBJ2-7, with 12 bases fitting TRBD1. This CDR3 is built from 18 residues. Trimming at V came to 0 bases and at J to 7 bases, leaving 14 bases not matched to a gene. Germline CDR1 SGHTS, CDR2 YDEGEE. The CDR3: CASSLVVNFGTGGGEQYF. The DNA of the CDR3 is TGTGCCAGCAGCTTGGTGGTCAATTTTGGGACAGGGGGCGGTGAGCAGTACTTC.

The chain links TRBV12-5 to TRBJ2-5; 7 nucleotides align to TRBD2. CDR1 LGHNT and CDR2 FRNRAP come from the germline V gene. V dropped 11 bases and J dropped 5; count of bases not matched to a gene: 11. The CDR3 has 13 amino acids. This CDR3 is CAVTTPAGETQYF. For the CDR3, the DNA is TGTGCTGTTACTACTCCAGCGGGGGAGACCCAGTACTTC.

This chain uses TRBV6-6 with TRBJ2-7; no reliable D call. Between the trimmed V and J ends, which lost 7 bases and 0 bases, there was a span of 13 bases. The CDR3 is 14 amino acids. Per the germline V gene, CDR1 is MNHNY and CDR2 is SVGAGI (reference sequence). CDR3 nucleotides: TGTGCCAGCAACCTATTGGGTGTCTCCTACGAGCAGTACTTC. Its translation: CASNLLGVSYEQYF.

The chain uses TRBV14 and TRBJ2-7, with D hard to call. Germline CDR1 SGHDN, CDR2 FVKESK. V was trimmed by 0 bases and J by 6 bases, leaving 3 bases between them. This CDR3 region has 11 residues. The CDR3 DNA reads as TGTGCCAGCAGCCAAGAAGGCGAGCAGTACTTC. Its protein product is CASSQEGEQYF.

This chain joins TRBV30 and TRBJ2-2; D remains unclear. This CDR3 contains 12 residues. V lost 1 base and J lost 6, with 6 bases in between. Germline values: CDR1 GTSNPN, CDR2 SVGIG (reference sequence). CDR3 sequence: CAWSDGAGELFF. In nucleotides, the CDR3 is TGTGCCTGGAGTGACGGAGCCGGGGAGCTGTTTTTT.

This rearrangement joins TRBV29-1 to TRBJ2-3; 8 nucleotides agree with TRBD2. Germline lookup yields CDR1 SQVTM and CDR2 ANQGSEA. V gave up 5 bases and J gave up 2 bases; unmatched junction bases: 3. The CDR3 sequence is 13 residues long. In nucleotides, the CDR3 is TGCAGCGTTTTAGCGGGGTCCACAGATACGCAGTATTTT. Protein: CSVLAGSTDTQYF.

This clone was counted between two and nine times. The genes are TRBV10-3 and TRBJ2-7; D is uncertain. The CDR3 consists of 15 residues. Germline CDR1 ENHRY, CDR2 SYGVKD. The V and J ends lost 3 bases and 0 bases respectively, with 12 bases between them. The CDR3 region has the DNA TGTGCCATCAGTGAAACGGATTTCACCTCCTACGAGCAGTACTTC. It yields the protein CAISETDFTSYEQYF.

The V and J genes are TRBV28 and TRBJ2-7; D not certain. Between the trimmed V and J ends, which lost 2 bases and 3 bases, there was a span of 5 bases. In germline, CDR1 is MDHEN, CDR2 SYDVKM. CDR3 length equals 12 residues. CDR3 amino acids: CASSLGNYEQYF. The CDR3 coding sequence is TGTGCCAGCAGTTTAGGAAACTACGAGCAGTACTTC.

This sequence joins TRBV7-9 and TRBJ2-1; tentatively, D is TRBD1 (6 bases). Between the trimmed V and J ends, which lost 4 bases and 2 bases, there was a span of 12 bases. Germline V gene lookup returns CDR1 SEHNR and CDR2 FQNEAQ (reference sequence). The CDR3 runs to 15 residues. In DNA form, the CDR3 reads TGTGCCAGCAGCTCCCGGACAGTCGCCTACAATGAGCAGTTCTTC. It yields the protein CASSSRTVAYNEQFF.

The V and J genes are TRBV28 and TRBJ2-3, with 16 bases fitting TRBD2. CDR3 size: 21 residues. CDR1 and CDR2 from the germline V gene are MDHEN and SYDVKM. J gave up 4 bases and V 5 bases, and 18 bases lay outside the gene matches. CDR3 in amino acids: CASSVSTEAGTSGRVSDTQYF. CDR3 nucleotides: TGTGCCAGCAGTGTCTCCACAGAAGCCGGGACTAGCGGGAGGGTATCAGATACGCAGTATTTT.

The chain is built from TRBV6-5 and TRBJ1-2; perhaps TRBD1 as D (6 bases). The CDR3 runs 13 residues. Trimming removed 6 bases at V and 7 bases at J, with 15 bases between. CDR1 and CDR2 from the germline V gene are MNHEY and SVGAGI. CDR3 DNA: TGTGCCAGCAGCCACCGGGACACGAGTGGCTACACCTTC. Encoded protein: CASSHRDTSGYTF.

The chain couples TRBV6-1 to TRBJ2-3; 9 nucleotides match TRBD1. Germline loops: CDR1 MNHNS, CDR2 SASEGT. The CDR3 consists of 15 residues. V lost 6 bases to trimming and J lost 5 bases; unmatched junction nucleotides: 9. CDR3: CASRVPGQGQDTQYF. Written as DNA, the CDR3 is TGTGCCAGCAGGGTCCCGGGACAGGGTCAAGATACGCAGTATTTT.

The J gene is TRBJ1-2, the V gene TRBV7-2; D gene unclear. V dropped 3 bases and J dropped 5 bases, with 7 bases sitting between them. Germline V lookup: CDR1 SGHTA, CDR2 FQGNSA. This CDR3 comprises 12 residues. Here the CDR3 DNA reads TGTGCCAGCAGCTTGCGGACGTATGGCTACACCTTC. Its translation: CASSLRTYGYTF.

In this sample, this clone turned up a few times. The CDR3 sequence is CASSLSSRADYEQYF. Here the CDR3 DNA reads TGCGCCAGCAGCCTCTCTTCGAGAGCGGATTACGAGCAGTACTTC. The chain joins TRBV4-3 to TRBJ2-7; the D gene is possibly TRBD2 (5 bases). Trimming cost V 4 bases and J 4 bases, with 17 bases left between them. CDR1 is LGHNA and CDR2 is YSLEER in the germline V gene. The CDR3 has 15 amino acids.

The CDR3 loop reads CSALERETETQYF. CDR3 in DNA: TGCAGCGCCCTGGAGCGGGAGACGGAGACCCAGTACTTC. V and J are TRBV29-1 and TRBJ2-5; 8 bases align to TRBD2. The length of the CDR3 is 13 residues. The germline V gene has CDR1 SQVTM and CDR2 ANQGSEA. Losses at the gene ends were 7 bases for V and 5 bases for J; bases not matched to a gene: 9.

This clone came up a few times. The chain couples TRBV19 to TRBJ2-7, with 7 bases identical to TRBD2. V gave up 1 base and J gave up 6 bases; unmatched junction bases: 9. The CDR3 covers 15 residues. Germline V gives CDR1 LNHDA, CDR2 SQIVND (reference sequence). DNA for the CDR3: TGTGCCAGTAGTATAGGAGGCGGGAGCTGGCCCGAGCAGTACTTC. Translated: CASSIGGGSWPEQYF.

The chain couples TRBV4-3 to TRBJ1-2, with TRBD1 identical over 9 bases. V lost 2 bases and J lost 4; bases outside the gene matches: 14. This CDR3 has 18 amino acids. Germline V lookup: CDR1 LGHNA, CDR2 YSLEER. In nucleotides, the CDR3 is TGCGCCAGCAGCCAATCGGGGACAGGGAGCGACTTAATCTATGGCTACACCTTC. This sequence encodes CASSQSGTGSDLIYGYTF.